This T cell receptor (beta chain) was sequenced in a study of T-cell memory formation after mild COVID-19. Unmatched junction bases numbered 4, after V lost 7 bases and J lost 0 bases. The CDR3 is 14 amino acids. TCRdb passed the 5' RACE reads through MiXCR, listing each CDR3 protein once. The top ten clones hold more than 8% of a sample with 400,000 or so distinct CDR3 sequences, around 19% of them seen once. The V and J genes are TRBV12-3 or TRBV12-4 and TRBJ1-1, with 8 bases aligning to TRBD1. Sample: PBMCs or a T cell subset sorted from them (not recorded which). This sequence originates from an adult woman who had mild COVID-19 (a few samples of this study predate the infection). Cell type and time point are not known. For the CDR3, the DNA is TGTGCCAGCATAAACAGGGGGGTGAACACTGAAGCTTTCTTT. This sequence encodes CASINRGVNTEAFF.